This T cell receptor beta chain was captured by sequencing in a study of T cell responses to AZD1222 COVID-19 vaccine. Points from the study as a whole: White British donors predominated, females outnumbered males, and clonal diversity was possibly underestimated. Mapped onto spike, vaccine-associated CD4 TCRs spanned it and were dominant at 160-218 and 743-854. Following two doses of AZD1222, Spike-specific TCR breadth and depth rose. Only six or seven AZD1222 recipients tested seropositive at baseline.

Sequenced by immunoSEQ multiplex PCR; TCRdb stores in-frame clones only, minus some. The sample shows some 56,000 clones, 75% to 90% of them seen only once. Turning to this clone: The antigen is unknown.

Germline CDR1 reads LNHDA; CDR2 reads SQIVND (reference sequence). This CDR3 spans 14 amino acids. The V segment lost 7 bases and the J segment 12 bases; nucleotides outside the gene matches: 16. The receptor comes from an adult in good health. The specimen comprised peripheral blood, sampled on day 0 of AZD1222 vaccination. The chain combines TRBV19 with TRBJ1-1, with 8 bases matching TRBD1. As DNA, the CDR3 is TGTGCCAGTATCTCCTCAGGACAGGGAAGCAGAACTTTCTTT. Translating gives CASISSGQGSRTFF.